This T cell receptor beta chain was recovered during a study of shared clonotypes between healthy human individuals. Regarding the study as a whole: An effect of sequencing depth on clonotype sharing among donors was expected.

Of note for this clone: What it binds is not known.

V shed 5 bases and J shed 3 bases, with 16 bases lying between them. Per the germline V gene, CDR1 is LNHDA and CDR2 is SQIVND (reference sequence). This CDR3 spans 15 amino acids. TCRdb keeps only in-frame clones here, not all; method: immunoSEQ multiplex PCR. Here the sample spans 950,000 to 1,100,000 clones, about three quarters being singletons. The V gene is TRBV19, the J gene TRBJ1-2; the D gene is possibly TRBD1 (6 bases). Sequencing was performed on memory CD4+ T cells sorted from blood. Subset indicated: CD45RA-negative fraction. This TCR was recovered from a man between 18 and 35 years old in good health. CDR3 region: CASSYDRLGDYGYTF. As DNA, the CDR3 is TGTGCCAGTAGTTACGACAGGCTAGGTGACTATGGCTACACCTTC.